Each of the 22 T cell receptor beta chains below was sequenced from the same sample in a study of response to subunit inactivated influenza vaccine (dated by TCRdb to 2016 to 2019). Library generation was performed with RT-PCR. Instrument on record: Illumina HiSeq 2500. TCRdb passed the public sequencing reads through fastp at Q25 and MiXCR, retaining productive beta sequences. Rows matching on CDR3 protein sequence are summarized as one entry with the most common DNA and genes. Present in this sample are about 700,000 distinct CDR3 sequences, approximately 14% of which were seen just once. Around 10% of the sample lies in the top ten. The source material was PBMCs from blood, sampled less than 13 days after vaccination. All receptors come from a man aged 50 to 59 who received an inactivated influenza vaccine. Donor details come from another sample of the same person, matched by shared clones.

Notes on this clonotype: At one of its ends the junction is not consistent with the germline gene, which may arise from a read error. V and J are TRBV29-1 and TRBJ2-1, with D unresolved. Per germline, CDR1 SQVTM and CDR2 ANQGSEA. The CDR3 is 12 amino acids. The CDR3 coding sequence is TGCAGCGTTGGGTTCTCCTACAATGAGCAGTCCTTC. This gives the protein CSVGFSYNEQSF.

This clonotype came up many times. The chain uses TRBV7-9 and TRBJ1-1, with D unclear. V lost 2 bases to trimming and J lost 0 bases, with 13 bases between them. This CDR3 has 16 amino acids. Germline V lookup: CDR1 SEHNR, CDR2 FQNEAQ (reference sequence). The CDR3 region is CASSLPPGQMNTEAFF. CDR3 bases: TGTGCCAGCAGCTTACCACCGGGCCAGATGAACACTGAAGCTTTCTTT.

The chain employs TRBV20-1 and TRBJ2-7, with 11 positions matching TRBD2. The CDR3 has 15 amino acids. With V trimmed by 1 base and J by 0 bases, 2 bases remained unmatched. Germline CDR1 DFQATT, CDR2 SNEGSKA (reference sequence). The CDR3 coding sequence is TGCAGTGCTAGAGCTAGCGGGAGGCCCTCCTACGAGCAGTACTTC. Amino acid sequence: CSARASGRPSYEQYF.

In this sample, this clonotype turned up a few times. This chain links TRBV16 with TRBJ1-5, with a tentative D call TRBD1 (6 bases). This CDR3 spans 14 amino acids. The V gene lost 6 bases and the J gene lost 3 bases, with 12 bases spanning the gap. Germline V gene lookup returns CDR1 KGHSY and CDR2 FQNENV. The CDR3 DNA reads TGTGCCAGCAGTCCAGGACAGCTCAATCAGCCCCAGCATTTT. The encoded protein is CASSPGQLNQPQHF.

This chain links TRBV20-1 with TRBJ1-1; 9 nucleotides align to TRBD1. The J segment lost 5 bases and the V segment lost 2 bases, leaving 3 bases of the junction unmatched. Germline V gives CDR1 DFQATT, CDR2 SNEGSKA (reference sequence). The CDR3 spans 13 residues. The CDR3 spells CSARRGQGTEAFF. The DNA for the CDR3 is TGCAGTGCTAGACGGGGACAGGGTACTGAAGCTTTCTTT.

This clonotype occurred a few times. V and J are TRBV18 and TRBJ2-5, with D possibly being TRBD2 (5 bases). Trimming took 6 bases from V and 4 from J, leaving 12 bases between them. The CDR3 runs to 13 residues. CDR1 is KGHSH and CDR2 is LQKENI in the germline V gene. As DNA, the CDR3 is TGTGCCAGCTCCAAGGAGGTAGGAGAGACCCAGTACTTC. As protein: CASSKEVGETQYF. The full variable domain, completed using reference TRBV18 and TRBJ2-5, is NAGVMQNPRHLVRRRGQEARLRCSPMKGHSHVYWYRQLPEEGLKFMVYLQKENIIDESGMPKERFSAEFPKEGPSILRIQQVVRGDSAAYFCASSKEVGETQYFGPGTRLLVL.

This clonotype was recorded once. The genes are TRBV7-6 and TRBJ2-3; 11 bases map to TRBD2. The germline V gene has CDR1 SGHVS and CDR2 FNYEAQ. Trimming at V came to 1 base and at J to 0 bases, leaving 9 bases not matched to a gene. The CDR3 runs 19 residues. The chain's CDR3 is CASSLVRLAGGTSTDTQYF. DNA for the CDR3: TGTGCCAGCAGCTTAGTGAGGCTAGCGGGAGGAACTAGCACAGATACGCAGTATTTT.

This clonotype was seen more than once but under ten times. The chain employs TRBV6-2 or TRBV6-3 and TRBJ2-4; D is undetermined. The V end was cut by 2 bases, the J end by 0 bases, with 11 bases between. The germline gives CDR1 MNHEY, CDR2 SVGEGT. The CDR3 is 16 amino acids. The CDR3: CASSYGGQLAKNIQYF. Here the CDR3 DNA reads TGTGCCAGCAGTTACGGTGGCCAACTAGCCAAAAACATTCAGTACTTC.

This chain uses TRBV2 with TRBJ1-2; maybe TRBD1 (6 bases). V was shortened by 4 bases and J by 6 bases, with 12 bases between the two germline ends. Germline V lookup: CDR1 SNHLY, CDR2 FYNNEI. The CDR3 is made up of 13 amino acids. This chain's CDR3 is CASSVTGINGYTF. The CDR3 DNA sequence: TGTGCCAGCAGTGTCACAGGGATCAATGGCTACACCTTC.

This clonotype was picked up one time. The chain is built from TRBV20-1 and TRBJ2-3, with D tentatively TRBD1 or TRBD2 (6 bases each). The CDR3 spans 15 residues. Germline values: CDR1 DFQATT, CDR2 SNEGSKA (reference sequence). Trimming removed 4 bases at V and 1 base at J, with 15 bases between. CDR3 DNA sequence: TGCAGTGCTAATGATAGGGGGGAAGGCACAGATACGCAGTATTTT. Translating it yields CSANDRGEGTDTQYF.

This clonotype was detected many times. The J gene is TRBJ1-6, the V gene TRBV7-9; no reliable D call. Germline CDR1 reads SEHNR; CDR2 reads FQNEAQ (reference sequence). This CDR3 is built from 15 residues. Trimming took off 5 bases at V and 7 bases at J, with 15 bases between the two ends. CDR3 in DNA: TGTGCCAGCAGCCGCCACAGACTTCGGAATTCACCCCTCCACTTT. Translated, it gives CASSRHRLRNSPLHF. The full variable domain, in which reference TRBV7-9 and TRBJ1-6 provide the parts outside the CDR3, is DTGVSQNPRHKITKRGQNVTFRCDPISEHNRLYWYRQTLGQGPEFLTYFQNEAQLEKSRLLSDRFSAERPKGSFSTLEIQRTEQGDSAMYLCASSRHRLRNSPLHFGNGTRLTVT.

The V call is TRBV15, the J call TRBJ2-5, with 9 positions matching TRBD1. The germline gives CDR1 LNHNV, CDR2 YYDKDF (reference sequence). The CDR3 runs 14 residues. V was pared by 4 bases and J by 4 bases, with 4 bases of the junction left unmatched. The CDR3 bases are TGTGCCACCAGCATACGGACAGGGGTAGAGACCCAGTACTTC. Its protein is CATSIRTGVETQYF.

This clonotype was detected a few times. In DNA form, the CDR3 reads TGCAGTGCTAGTAGATCCGGGACAGGGAGAACAGATACGCAGTATTTT. Residues: CSASRSGTGRTDTQYF. V usage is TRBV20-1 and J usage is TRBJ2-3; 9 nucleotides match TRBD1. Losses at the gene ends were 3 bases for V and 3 bases for J; bases not matched to a gene: 10. This CDR3 has 16 residues. CDR1 is DFQATT, CDR2 SNEGSKA, per germline (reference sequence).

The gene calls are TRBV29-1 and TRBJ2-1; 9 nucleotides line up with TRBD2. The V segment lost 5 bases and the J segment 4 bases; nucleotides outside the gene matches: 6. Germline-derived CDR1 and CDR2 are SQVTM and ANQGSEA. The CDR3 covers 14 residues. The CDR3 loop is CSVIGGRGYNEQFF. The DNA of the CDR3 is TGCAGCGTTATAGGCGGGAGGGGGTACAATGAGCAGTTCTTC.

The chain combines TRBV3-1 with TRBJ2-3; 9 bases are a match to TRBD2. CDR1 LGHDT and CDR2 YNNKEL come from the germline V gene (reference sequence). The V segment lost 4 bases and the J segment 2 bases; nucleotides outside the gene matches: 10. The CDR3 is made up of 17 amino acids. The CDR3 region is CASSPTLLAGNTDTQYF. Here the CDR3 DNA reads TGTGCCAGCAGCCCCACACTTCTAGCGGGGAACACAGATACGCAGTATTTT.

This clonotype was found a few times. The CDR3 is CASSEDPLLAGGNEQFF. CDR3 nucleotides: TGTGCCAGCAGCGAAGACCCTTTACTAGCGGGAGGGAATGAGCAGTTCTTC. This rearrangement joins TRBV9 to TRBJ2-1; 13 bases line up with TRBD2. Trimming cost V 3 bases and J 7 bases; bases outside gene matches: 10. The germline V gene has CDR1 SGDLS and CDR2 YYNGEE. The CDR3 is 17 residues long.

The genes are TRBV7-8 and TRBJ1-6, with D possibly matching TRBD1 (5 bases). Trimming took 5 bases from V and 8 from J, leaving 16 bases between them. The CDR3 contains 15 residues. CDR1 and CDR2 from the germline V gene are SGHVS and FQNEAQ. CDR3 DNA: TGTGCCAGCAGCCCAGGGCGGGGGGGGGATTCACCCCTCCACTTT. Amino acids: CASSPGRGGDSPLHF.

The chain employs TRBV12-3 or TRBV12-4 and TRBJ1-5, with 8 bases matching TRBD1. V trimming: 1 base; J trimming: 7 bases; junction bases outside the gene matches: 6. CDR3 length: 15 residues. CDR3 in amino acids: CASSLGGQGRQPQHF. The CDR3 DNA follows: TGTGCCAGCAGTTTAGGAGGACAGGGCCGACAGCCCCAGCATTTT.

The chain recombines TRBV28 with TRBJ1-4; D might be TRBD1 (5 bases). The V and J ends lost 7 bases and 6 bases respectively, with 18 bases between them. The CDR3 extends over 15 amino acids. Germline assignment: CDR1 MDHEN and CDR2 SYDVKM. The CDR3 DNA sequence: TGTGCCAGCACCAACCTTCCCGGGACGGATGAAAAACTGTTTTTT. It is translated as CASTNLPGTDEKLFF. The whole variable domain, filled in from reference TRBV28 and TRBJ1-4, reads DVKVTQSSRYLVKRTGEKVFLECVQDMDHENMFWYRQDPGLGLRLIYFSYDVKMKEKGDIPEGYSVSREKKERFSLILESASTNQTSMYLCASTNLPGTDEKLFFGSGTQLSVL.

This clonotype was counted a few times. The chain carries TRBV2 and TRBJ2-1; perhaps D is TRBD1 or TRBD2 (5 bases each). Trimming took 8 bases from V and 0 from J, leaving 23 bases between them. This CDR3 has 18 residues. Germline-derived CDR1 and CDR2 are SNHLY and FYNNEI. The CDR3 DNA sequence: TGTGCCAGCGAGCACCGGGACCCCTTATTCCACTCCTACAATGAGCAGTTCTTC. Translation: CASEHRDPLFHSYNEQFF.

The sample holds one count of this clonotype. The rearrangement joins TRBV2 to TRBJ2-7; 7 bases agree with TRBD1. The trim removed 4 bases at V and 4 bases at J, leaving 7 bases unmatched. CDR3 length: 14 residues. Germline loops: CDR1 SNHLY, CDR2 FYNNEI. The CDR3 sequence is CASSGADRSYEQYF. The CDR3 DNA sequence: TGTGCCAGCAGTGGGGCGGACAGGTCATACGAGCAGTACTTC. Supplemented by reference TRBV2 and TRBJ2-7, the full variable domain reads EPEVTQTPSHQVTQMGQEVILRCVPISNHLYFYWYRQILGQKVEFLVSFYNNEISEKSEIFDDQFSVERPDGSNFTLKIRSTKLEDSAMYFCASSGADRSYEQYFGPGTRLTVT.

The chain couples TRBV28 to TRBJ1-3, with D possibly TRBD1 on 6 matching bases. CDR1 is MDHEN and CDR2 is SYDVKM in the germline V gene. This CDR3 is built from 16 residues. V was clipped by 1 base and J by 0 bases, with 10 bases between them. Written as DNA, the CDR3 is TGTGCCAGCAGTTTATTGGGGGCTAGCTCTGGAAACACCATATATTTT. Its translation: CASSLLGASSGNTIYF.